The clone carrying this T cell receptor beta chain was detected only once. This entry belongs to a study of blood T cell repertoires in COVID-19. Study as a whole: The United States, Italy and Spain provided the acute and convalescent COVID-19 samples. From T cells, B-cell-depleted T cells, or PBMCs came the material, which was cDNA or gDNA.

CDR1 is LGHNA, CDR2 YNFKEQ, per germline. The CDR3 extends over 14 amino acids. The V segment lost 2 bases and the J segment 8 bases; nucleotides outside the gene matches: 8. Original analysis: Reference gene primer amplification gave estimated nucleated cell counts. Profiling relied on immunoSEQ multiplex PCR, and the TCRdb table lists in-frame clones only, not all of them. V and J calls and clone size are copied from that table; D and trimming were computed from the DNA. The data hold 140,000 or so clones, with around 86% observed a single time. This clonotype was obtained from a human donor in a cohort sampled during active COVID-19. Sequencing input: peripheral blood. V usage is TRBV4-2 and J usage is TRBJ1-2; 7 nucleotides match TRBD1. In nucleotides, the CDR3 is TGTGCCAGCAGCCAAACCGTAACAGGGGACGGCTACACCTTC. Translated: CASSQTVTGDGYTF.